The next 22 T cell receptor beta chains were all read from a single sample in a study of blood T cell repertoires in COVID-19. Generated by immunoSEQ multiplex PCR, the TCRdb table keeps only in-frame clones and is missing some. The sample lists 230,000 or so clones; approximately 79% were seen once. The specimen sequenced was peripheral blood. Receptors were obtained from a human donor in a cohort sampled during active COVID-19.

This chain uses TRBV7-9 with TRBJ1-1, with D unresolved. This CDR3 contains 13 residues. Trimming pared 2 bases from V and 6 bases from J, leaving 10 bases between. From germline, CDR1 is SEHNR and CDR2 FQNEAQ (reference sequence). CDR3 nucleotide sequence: TGTGCCAGCAGCTTAAAAGGGAGTTCTGAAGCTTTCTTT. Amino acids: CASSLKGSSEAFF.

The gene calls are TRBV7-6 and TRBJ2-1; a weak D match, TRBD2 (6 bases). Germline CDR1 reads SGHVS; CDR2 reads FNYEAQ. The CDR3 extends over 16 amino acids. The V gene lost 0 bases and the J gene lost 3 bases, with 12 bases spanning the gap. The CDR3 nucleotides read TGTGCCAGCAGCTTAGCGTGGGGGGATTTCTACAATGAGCAGTTCTTC. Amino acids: CASSLAWGDFYNEQFF.

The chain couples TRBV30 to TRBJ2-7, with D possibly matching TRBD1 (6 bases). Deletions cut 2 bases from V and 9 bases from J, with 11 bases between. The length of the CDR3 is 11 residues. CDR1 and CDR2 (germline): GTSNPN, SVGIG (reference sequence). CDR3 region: CAWSLGAWQYF. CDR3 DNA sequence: TGTGCCTGGAGTTTGGGGGCCTGGCAGTACTTC.

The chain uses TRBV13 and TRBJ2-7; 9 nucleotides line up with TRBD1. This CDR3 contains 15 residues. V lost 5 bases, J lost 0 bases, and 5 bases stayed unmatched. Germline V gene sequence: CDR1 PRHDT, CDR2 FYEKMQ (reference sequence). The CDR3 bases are TGTGCCAGCAGCCCCGGGACAGGGAGCTCCTACGAGCAGTACTTC. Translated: CASSPGTGSSYEQYF.

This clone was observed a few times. The CDR3 sequence is CASSITGTALYEQYF. CDR3 coding DNA: TGTGCCAGCAGCATTACCGGGACAGCTCTCTACGAGCAGTACTTC. The chain combines TRBV9 with TRBJ2-7; 7 bases line up with TRBD1. This CDR3 has 15 amino acids. V shed 4 bases, J shed 3 bases, and the junction held 10 bases outside the gene matches. CDR1 and CDR2 (germline): SGDLS, YYNGEE.

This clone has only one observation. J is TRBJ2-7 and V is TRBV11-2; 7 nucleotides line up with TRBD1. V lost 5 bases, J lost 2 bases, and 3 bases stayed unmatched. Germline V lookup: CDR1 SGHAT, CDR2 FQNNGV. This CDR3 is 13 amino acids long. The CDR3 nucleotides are TGTGCCAGCAGCCGGACAGGAGCCTACGAGCAGTACTTC. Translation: CASSRTGAYEQYF.

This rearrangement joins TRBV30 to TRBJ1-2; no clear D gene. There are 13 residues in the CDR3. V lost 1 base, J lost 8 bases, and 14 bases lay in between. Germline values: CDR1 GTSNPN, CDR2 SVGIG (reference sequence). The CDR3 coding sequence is TGTGCCTGGAGTGGATCTGGGCCCGGAGGCTACACCTTC. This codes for CAWSGSGPGGYTF.

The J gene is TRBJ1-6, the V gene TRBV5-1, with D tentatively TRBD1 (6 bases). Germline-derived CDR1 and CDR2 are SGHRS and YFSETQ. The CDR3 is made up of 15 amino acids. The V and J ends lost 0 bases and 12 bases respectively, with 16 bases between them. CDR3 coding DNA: TGCGCCAGCAGCTTGGAGTCCAGGGGAATTGGACCCCTCCACTTT. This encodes CASSLESRGIGPLHF.

In DNA, the CDR3 is TGTGCCAGTATAGGAGGGAACACTGAAGCTTTCTTT. Translating gives CASIGGNTEAFF. The chain is built from TRBV19 and TRBJ1-1; D uncertain. The CDR3 loop spans 12 amino acids. Germline values: CDR1 LNHDA, CDR2 SQIVND (reference sequence). V lost 7 bases to trimming and J lost 1 base, with 7 bases between them.

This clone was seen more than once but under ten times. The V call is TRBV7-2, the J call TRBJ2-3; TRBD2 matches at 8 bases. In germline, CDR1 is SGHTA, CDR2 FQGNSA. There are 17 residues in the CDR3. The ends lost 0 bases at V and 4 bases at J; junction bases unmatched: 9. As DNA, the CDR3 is TGTGCCAGCAGCTTAGCATCCAGCGGGAGTGGCGCAGATACGCAGTATTTT. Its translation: CASSLASSGSGADTQYF.

The CDR3 loop is CASSLRQSQETQYF. CDR3 coding DNA: TGTGCCAGCAGTTTGAGGCAGTCTCAAGAGACCCAGTACTTC. This chain connects TRBV27 to TRBJ2-5; D ambiguous. The germline V and J ends were trimmed by 3 bases and 2 bases, with 10 bases remaining between them. CDR3 length equals 14 residues. Germline-derived CDR1 and CDR2 are MNHEY and SMNVEV (reference sequence).

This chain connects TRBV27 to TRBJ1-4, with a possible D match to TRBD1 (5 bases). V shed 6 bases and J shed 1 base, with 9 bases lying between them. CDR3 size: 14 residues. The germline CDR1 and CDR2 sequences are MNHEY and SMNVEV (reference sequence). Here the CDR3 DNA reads TGTGCCAGCAGCCTGACAGAAACTAATGAAAAACTGTTTTTT. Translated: CASSLTETNEKLFF.

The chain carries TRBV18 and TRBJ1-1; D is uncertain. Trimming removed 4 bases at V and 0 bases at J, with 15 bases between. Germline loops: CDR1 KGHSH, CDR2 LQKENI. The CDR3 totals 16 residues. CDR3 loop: CASSLSLGVVNTEAFF. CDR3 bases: TGTGCCAGCTCACTAAGTCTCGGGGTGGTGAACACTGAAGCTTTCTTT.

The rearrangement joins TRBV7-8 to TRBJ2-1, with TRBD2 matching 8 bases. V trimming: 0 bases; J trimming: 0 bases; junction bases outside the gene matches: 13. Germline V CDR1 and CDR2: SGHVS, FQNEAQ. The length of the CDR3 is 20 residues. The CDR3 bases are TGTGCCAGCAGCTTAGCGTGGGCTAGCGGGTCGGGCAGCTCCTACAATGAGCAGTTCTTC. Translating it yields CASSLAWASGSGSSYNEQFF.

This CDR3 is CASSSLGPGQTNEKLFF. In nucleotides, the CDR3 is TGCGCCAGCAGCTCCCTTGGACCGGGACAGACTAATGAAAAACTGTTTTTT. This rearrangement joins TRBV5-1 to TRBJ1-4; TRBD1 matches 7 bases. Germline assignment: CDR1 SGHRS and CDR2 YFSETQ. V lost 3 bases to trimming and J lost 2 bases; unmatched junction nucleotides: 10. This CDR3 spans 17 amino acids.

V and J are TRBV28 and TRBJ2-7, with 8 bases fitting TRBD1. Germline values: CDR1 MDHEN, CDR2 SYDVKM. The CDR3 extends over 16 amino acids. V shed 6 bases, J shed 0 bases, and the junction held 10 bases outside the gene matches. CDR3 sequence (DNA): TGTGCCAGCAGCTCCGTCTGGACAGGGCTCTCCTACGAGCAGTACTTC. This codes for CASSSVWTGLSYEQYF.

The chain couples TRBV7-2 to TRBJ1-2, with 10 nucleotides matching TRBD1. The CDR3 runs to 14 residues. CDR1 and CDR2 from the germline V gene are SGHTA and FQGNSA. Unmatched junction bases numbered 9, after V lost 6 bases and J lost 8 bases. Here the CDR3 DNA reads TGTGCCAGCAGACGGGACAGGGGACTTTCCGGCTACACCTTC. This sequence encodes CASRRDRGLSGYTF.

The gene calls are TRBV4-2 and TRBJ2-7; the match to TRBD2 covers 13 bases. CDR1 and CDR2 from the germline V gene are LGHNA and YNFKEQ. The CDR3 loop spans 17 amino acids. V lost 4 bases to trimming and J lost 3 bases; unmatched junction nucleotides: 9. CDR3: CASSLGLAGEVNYEQYF. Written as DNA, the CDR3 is TGTGCCAGCAGCCTCGGACTAGCGGGAGAGGTTAACTACGAGCAGTACTTC.

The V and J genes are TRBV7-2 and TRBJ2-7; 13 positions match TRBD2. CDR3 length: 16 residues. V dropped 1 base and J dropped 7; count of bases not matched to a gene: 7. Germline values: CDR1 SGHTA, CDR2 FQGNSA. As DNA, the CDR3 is TGTGCCAGCAGCTTAGGGGGGACTAGCGGGACGCGAGAGCAGTACTTC. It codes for CASSLGGTSGTREQYF.

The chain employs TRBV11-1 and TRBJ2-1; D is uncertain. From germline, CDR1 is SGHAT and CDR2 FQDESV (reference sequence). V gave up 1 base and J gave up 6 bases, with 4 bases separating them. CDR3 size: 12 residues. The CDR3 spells CASSLDFNEQFF. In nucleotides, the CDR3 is TGTGCCAGCAGCTTAGACTTCAATGAGCAGTTCTTC. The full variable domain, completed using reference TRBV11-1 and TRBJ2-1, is EAEVAQSPRYKITEKSQAVAFWCDPISGHATLYWYRQILGQGPELLVQFQDESVVDDSQLPKDRFSAERLKGVDSTLKIQPAELGDSAMYLCASSLDFNEQFFGPGTRLTVL.

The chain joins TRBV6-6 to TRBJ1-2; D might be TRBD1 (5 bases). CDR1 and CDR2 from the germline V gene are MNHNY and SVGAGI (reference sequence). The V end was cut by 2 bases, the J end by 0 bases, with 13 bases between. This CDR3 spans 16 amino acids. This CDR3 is CASSYTNRNSNYGYTF. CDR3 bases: TGTGCCAGCAGTTACACCAACAGGAACTCTAACTATGGCTACACCTTC.

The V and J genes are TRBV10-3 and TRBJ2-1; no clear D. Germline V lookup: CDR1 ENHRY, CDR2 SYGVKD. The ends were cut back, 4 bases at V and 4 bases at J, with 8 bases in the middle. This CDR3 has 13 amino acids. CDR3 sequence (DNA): TGTGCCATCAGTGTCACTGAGTACAATGAGCAGTTCTTC. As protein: CAISVTEYNEQFF.